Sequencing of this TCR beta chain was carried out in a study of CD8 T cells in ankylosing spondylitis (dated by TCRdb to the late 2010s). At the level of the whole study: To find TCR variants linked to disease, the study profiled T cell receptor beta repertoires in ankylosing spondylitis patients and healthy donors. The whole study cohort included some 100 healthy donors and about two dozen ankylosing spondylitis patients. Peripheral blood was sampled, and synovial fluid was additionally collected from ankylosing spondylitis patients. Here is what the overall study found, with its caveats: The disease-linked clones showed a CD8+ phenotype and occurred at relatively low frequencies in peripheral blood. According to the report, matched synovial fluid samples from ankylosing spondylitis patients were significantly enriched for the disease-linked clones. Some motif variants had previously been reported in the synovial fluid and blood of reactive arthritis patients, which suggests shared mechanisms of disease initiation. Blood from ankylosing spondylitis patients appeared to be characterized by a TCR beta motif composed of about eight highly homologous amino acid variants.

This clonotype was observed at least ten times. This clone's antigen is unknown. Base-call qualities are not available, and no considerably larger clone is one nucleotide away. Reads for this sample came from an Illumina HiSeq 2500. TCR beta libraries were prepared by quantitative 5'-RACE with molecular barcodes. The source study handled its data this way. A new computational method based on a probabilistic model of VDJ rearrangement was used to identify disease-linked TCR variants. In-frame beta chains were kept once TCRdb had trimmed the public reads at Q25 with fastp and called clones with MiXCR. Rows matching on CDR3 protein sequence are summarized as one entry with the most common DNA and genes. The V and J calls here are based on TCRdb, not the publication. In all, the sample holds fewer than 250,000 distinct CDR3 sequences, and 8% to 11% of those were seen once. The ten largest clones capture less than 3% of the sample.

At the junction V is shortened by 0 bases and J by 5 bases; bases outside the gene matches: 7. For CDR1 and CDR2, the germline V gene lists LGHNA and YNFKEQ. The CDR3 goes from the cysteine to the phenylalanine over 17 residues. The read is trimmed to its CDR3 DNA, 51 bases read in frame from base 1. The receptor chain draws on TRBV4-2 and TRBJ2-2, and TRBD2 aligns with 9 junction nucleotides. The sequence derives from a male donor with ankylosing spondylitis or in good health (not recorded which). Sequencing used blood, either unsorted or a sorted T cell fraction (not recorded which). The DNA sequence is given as TGTGCCAGCAGCCAAGACCCCAGCGGGGGGAGAACCGGGGAGCTGTTTTTT. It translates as CASSQDPSGGRTGELFF.